This note documents a single T cell receptor beta chain sequence. The antigen remains unidentified. Trimming removed 1 base from V and 7 bases from J, with 8 bases in between. The length of the CDR3 is 13 residues. The germline V gene encodes CDR1 LGHNT and CDR2 FRNRAP. This entry belongs to a study of cytomegalovirus exposure and HLA in healthy donors. Primers for the PCR totalled 60 Vbeta and 13 Jbeta. The assay was immunoSEQ multiplex PCR, and TCRdb's table has in-frame clones only and misses some. The table records about 59,000 clones, 65% to 90% of them present only once. Notes on the study in general: An observed cluster of highly shared sequence variants was recorded as a likely sequencing artifact. For TCR beta chains, V- and J-gene trimming was later linked to a missense DCLRE1C variant. Later analysis suggested most CMV-associated TCR beta chains were HLA-restricted. For presence/absence analyses, sequencing depth was assumed to be roughly uniform across donors.

The sequence was collected from a human donor in good health. The chain carries TRBV12-5 and TRBJ1-3; D remains unclear. The sample comprised PBMCs. CDR3 amino acids: CASGLGVSNTIYF. The CDR3 DNA follows: TGTGCTAGTGGTTTGGGAGTGTCGAACACCATATATTTT.